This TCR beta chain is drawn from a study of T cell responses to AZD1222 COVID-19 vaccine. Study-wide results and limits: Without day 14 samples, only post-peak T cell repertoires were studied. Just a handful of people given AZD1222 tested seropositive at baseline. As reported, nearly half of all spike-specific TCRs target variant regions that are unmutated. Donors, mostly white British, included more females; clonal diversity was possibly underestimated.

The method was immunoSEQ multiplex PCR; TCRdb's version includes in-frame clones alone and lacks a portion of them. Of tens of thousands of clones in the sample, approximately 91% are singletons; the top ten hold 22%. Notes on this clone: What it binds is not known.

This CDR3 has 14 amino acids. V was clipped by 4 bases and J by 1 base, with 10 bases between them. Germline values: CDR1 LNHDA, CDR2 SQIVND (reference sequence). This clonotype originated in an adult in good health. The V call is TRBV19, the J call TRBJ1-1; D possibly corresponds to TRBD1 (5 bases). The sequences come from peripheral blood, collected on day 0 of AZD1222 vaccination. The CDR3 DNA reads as TGTGCCAGTAGTACCAGGGAGGGGAACACTGAAGCTTTCTTT. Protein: CASSTREGNTEAFF.